A selection of T cell receptor beta chains follows, all from one sample in a study of early T cells in non-severe SARS-CoV-2 infection. TCRdb analysed the 5' RACE reads with MiXCR anew, one entry per CDR3 protein. The table records 87,000 or so distinct CDR3 sequences, 14% of them present only once. Sequencing input: whole blood. The receptors originated from an adult who was a healthcare worker with PCR-confirmed SARS-CoV-2 infection or an uninfected control (not recorded which). CDR3s include the opening cysteine and the closing phenylalanine or tryptophan. A D gene is named only where the DNA matches it firmly. Clone sizes are given selectively: once, few, many, or a class where the clone is expanded.

15	TRBV28	TRBJ2-2	TRBD2	NA	CASSSPGLAGEELFF	TGTGCCAGCAGTTCGCCCGGACTAGCGGGGGAGGAGCTGTTTTTT
14	TRBV6-5	TRBJ1-5	NA	few	CASSPRDSNQPQHF	TGTGCCAGCAGTCCCAGAGATAGCAATCAGCCCCAGCATTTT
12	TRBV12-3/TRBV12-4	TRBJ2-3	NA	many	CASNSLTDTQYF	TGTGCCAGCAACAGCCTCACAGATACGCAGTATTTT
15	TRBV3-1	TRBJ1-3	NA	NA	CASSSVGTPGNTIYF	TGTGCCAGCAGCTCAGTCGGAACACCTGGAAACACCATATATTTT
16	TRBV6-6	TRBJ2-1	TRBD2	NA	CASSYSASGGYNEQFF	TGTGCCAGCAGTTATTCGGCTAGCGGGGGGTACAATGAGCAGTTCTTC
14	TRBV18	TRBJ2-1	NA	many	CASSRSGRDNEQFF	TGTGCCAGCTCAAGGTCTGGGAGAGACAATGAGCAGTTCTTC
12	TRBV12-3/TRBV12-4	TRBJ2-7	NA	NA	CASSSPPGEQYF	TGTGCCAGCAGTTCCCCCCCGGGCGAGCAGTACTTC
14	TRBV29-1	TRBJ1-2	NA	NA	CSVEDKVLNYGYTF	TGCAGCGTTGAAGATAAGGTATTAAACTATGGCTACACCTTC
13	TRBV5-1	TRBJ2-1	NA	few	CASSSETSWEQFF	TGCGCCAGCAGCTCCGAAACTAGTTGGGAGCAGTTCTTC
14	TRBV7-8	TRBJ2-5	NA	NA	CASSRRGVQETQYF	TGTGCCAGCAGCCGGCGCGGGGTCCAAGAGACCCAGTACTTC
14	TRBV29-1	TRBJ2-5	TRBD2	few	CSASTSGAQETQYF	TGCAGTGCGAGTACTAGCGGGGCTCAAGAGACCCAGTACTTC
15	TRBV4-1	TRBJ2-1	NA	NA	CASSQEPSTADEQFF	TGCGCCAGCAGCCAAGAACCGTCGACAGCGGATGAGCAGTTCTTC
17	TRBV27	TRBJ2-2	TRBD1	few	CASSLSYGTGFPGELFF	TGTGCCAGCAGTTTAAGTTACGGGACAGGGTTCCCCGGGGAGCTGTTTTTT
13	TRBV19	TRBJ2-3	NA	few	CASSWTWTDTQYF	TGTGCCAGTAGTTGGACTTGGACAGATACGCAGTATTTT
13	TRBV12-3/TRBV12-4	TRBJ2-3	NA	few	CASTSPRTDTQYF	TGTGCCAGCACTTCTCCCCGCACAGATACGCAGTATTTT
14	TRBV7-8	TRBJ1-2	NA	NA	CASSTKQGNYGYTF	TGTGCCAGCAGCACGAAACAGGGCAACTATGGCTACACCTTC
15	TRBV28	TRBJ1-6	NA	many	CASSPPEGGNSPLHF	TGTGCCAGCAGTCCGCCGGAAGGTGGCAATTCACCCCTCCACTTT
13	TRBV6-2/TRBV6-3	TRBJ2-7	TRBD1	many	CASRGQGPYEQYF	TGTGCCAGCAGGGGACAGGGACCCTACGAGCAGTACTTC
15	TRBV2	TRBJ1-1	NA	many	CASSEGWIGNTEAFF	TGTGCCAGCAGTGAAGGGTGGATAGGGAACACTGAAGCTTTCTTT
16	TRBV5-1	TRBJ2-6	NA	NA	CASSLDGYSGASVLTF	TGCGCCAGCAGCTTGGACGGCTACTCTGGGGCCAGCGTCCTGACTTTC
12	TRBV12-3/TRBV12-4	TRBJ1-6	NA	NA	CASSRSNSPLHF	TGTGCCAGCAGCCGAAGCAATTCACCCCTCCACTTT
14	TRBV20-1	TRBJ2-3	NA	NA	CSARAVGRSDTQYF	TGCAGTGCTAGAGCCGTCGGCCGGTCAGATACGCAGTATTTT
14	TRBV9	TRBJ2-5	NA	many	CASSEQGRQETQYF	TGTGCCAGCAGCGAACAGGGTCGCCAAGAGACCCAGTACTTC
18	TRBV19	TRBJ1-5	TRBD1	few	CASSILRDRIYSNQPQHF	TGTGCCAGTAGTATACTCCGGGACAGGATATATAGCAATCAGCCCCAGCATTTT
14	TRBV19	TRBJ2-5	TRBD1	NA	CASASGDSRETQYF	TGTGCCAGCGCTTCTGGGGACAGTCGAGAGACCCAGTACTTC
13	TRBV9	TRBJ2-1	NA	many	CASSPRRGNEQFF	TGTGCCAGCAGCCCACGGAGGGGCAATGAGCAGTTCTTC
15	TRBV11-2	TRBJ2-2	NA	NA	CASSLRRGVTGELFF	TGTGCCAGCAGCTTACGCAGGGGGGTCACCGGGGAGCTGTTTTTT
10	TRBV6-6	TRBJ1-2	NA	few	CASGTEGYTF	TGTGCCAGCGGAACGGAAGGCTACACCTTC
12	TRBV3-1	TRBJ1-5	NA	NA	CASSSGVQPQHF	TGTGCCAGCAGCTCCGGGGTTCAGCCCCAGCATTTT
13	TRBV10-3	TRBJ2-7	NA	few	CAISEGGNYEQYF	TGTGCCATCAGTGAGGGTGGCAACTACGAGCAGTACTTC
13	TRBV7-9	TRBJ2-7	NA	NA	CASRGREDNEQYF	TGTGCCAGCAGGGGCAGGGAGGACAACGAGCAGTACTTC
16	TRBV6-2/TRBV6-3	TRBJ1-1	NA	few	CASSLRPTEENTEAFF	TGTGCCAGCAGCCTACGCCCGACGGAAGAGAACACTGAAGCTTTCTTT
19	TRBV5-1	TRBJ2-1	TRBD1	many	CASSLAFEGQGYSYNEQFF	TGCGCCAGCAGCTTGGCCTTCGAGGGACAGGGTTACTCCTACAATGAGCAGTTCTTC
14	TRBV7-6	TRBJ2-1	NA	many	CASSLGGTYNEQFF	TGTGCCAGCAGCTTAGGGGGGACCTACAATGAGCAGTTCTTC
12	TRBV6-2/TRBV6-3	TRBJ2-7	NA	NA	CAATDPLAEQYF	TGTGCCGCAACAGACCCCCTGGCCGAGCAGTACTTC
16	TRBV4-1	TRBJ1-1	TRBD1	NA	CASSHPSGGGLTEAFF	TGCGCCAGCAGCCACCCATCGGGAGGGGGCTTGACTGAAGCTTTCTTT
14	TRBV29-1	TRBJ1-1	NA	NA	CSVALGHLNTEAFF	TGCAGCGTCGCTCTAGGACACCTGAACACTGAAGCTTTCTTT
18	TRBV4-2	TRBJ2-5	NA	NA	CASSLLSSARGQEETQYF	TGTGCCAGCAGCCTCCTGAGTAGTGCCAGGGGCCAAGAGGAGACCCAGTACTTC
12	TRBV29-1	TRBJ1-1	NA	many	CSVDSRNTEAFF	TGCAGCGTTGACTCACGGAACACTGAAGCTTTCTTT
13	TRBV6-4	TRBJ2-2	TRBD1	few	CASSEQGTGELFF	TGTGCCAGCAGTGAACAGGGGACCGGGGAGCTGTTTTTT
17	TRBV20-1	TRBJ2-3	NA	few	CSASPPPGLGHSDTQYF	TGCAGTGCTAGCCCCCCTCCGGGACTTGGCCACTCAGATACGCAGTATTTT
15	TRBV6-2/TRBV6-3	TRBJ1-5	NA	few	CASSYRVNGNQPQHF	TGTGCCAGCAGTTACAGGGTTAATGGCAATCAGCCCCAGCATTTT
16	TRBV10-3	TRBJ1-1	NA	NA	CAIGGRAAGRTSEAFF	TGTGCCATCGGGGGGCGGGCAGCGGGGCGTACCTCTGAAGCTTTCTTT
14	TRBV11-2	TRBJ1-6	NA	few	CASSWDQGNSPLHF	TGTGCCAGCAGCTGGGACCAGGGTAATTCACCCCTCCACTTT
12	TRBV10-2	TRBJ2-7	NA	few	CASSESSGPQYF	TGCGCCAGCAGTGAGTCATCAGGGCCGCAGTACTTC
14	TRBV7-9	TRBJ2-7	NA	NA	CASSLASLAYEQYF	TGTGCCAGCAGCTTAGCATCCTTGGCCTACGAGCAGTACTTC
14	TRBV5-1	TRBJ1-4	NA	NA	CASSSNTGNEKLFF	TGCGCCAGCAGTTCGAACACAGGGAATGAAAAACTGTTTTTT
16	TRBV6-5	TRBJ2-7	NA	few	CASSYSSEGRGYEQYF	TGTGCCAGCAGTTACTCCTCCGAGGGACGGGGCTACGAGCAGTACTTC
13	TRBV27	TRBJ2-4	NA	few	CASSPRFGNIQYF	TGTGCCAGCAGCCCACGGTTCGGGAACATTCAGTACTTC
15	TRBV28	TRBJ2-7	TRBD1	NA	CASSFGGTGAYEQYF	TGTGCCAGCAGTTTTGGCGGGACAGGGGCTTACGAGCAGTACTTC
15	TRBV7-7	TRBJ2-3	TRBD1	few	CASSLGTGPSDTQYF	TGTGCTAGCAGCTTAGGGACAGGGCCGTCCGATACGCAGTATTTT
16	TRBV7-2	TRBJ1-6	NA	few	CASSLGPGLHNSPLHF	TGTGCCAGCAGCTTAGGTCCAGGCCTCCATAATTCACCCCTCCACTTT
11	TRBV2	TRBJ1-1	NA	few	CASSEAGPAFF	TGTGCCAGCAGTGAAGCTGGCCCAGCTTTCTTT
14	TRBV2	TRBJ2-4	NA	many	CASRRDNAKNIQYF	TGTGCCAGCAGGAGGGATAATGCCAAAAACATTCAGTACTTC
18	TRBV9	TRBJ2-6	TRBD2	NA	CASSPRTSGVLVANVLTF	TGTGCCAGCAGCCCTAGGACTAGCGGGGTCCTCGTCGCCAACGTCCTGACTTTC
11	TRBV28	TRBJ2-3	TRBD1	few	CASMDRVTQYF	TGTGCCAGCATGGACAGGGTTACGCAGTATTTT
15	TRBV4-3	TRBJ1-4	NA	many	CASRQVEGINEKLFF	TGCGCCAGCCGCCAAGTTGAGGGGATTAATGAAAAACTGTTTTTT